This T cell receptor beta chain came from a study of T cell repertoires in cytomegalovirus infection. Study-level information: It was recently identified HLA-C-restricted and well-studied HLA-B-restricted CMV epitopes that the study used. A matching HLA type, together with CMV infection, was signaled by public TCR beta signatures. Findings and limits, study-wide: CMV-specific TCR beta clonotypes restricted by HLA-C were the ones dominating the ex vivo response.

From the reads, TCRdb called clonotypes with MiXCR, one entry per CDR3 protein. This table has 250,000 to 300,000 distinct CDR3 sequences, 22% appearing once. The CDR3 is made up of 14 amino acids. V dropped 6 bases and J dropped 3 bases, with 14 bases sitting between them. With regard to this clonotype: Its specificity is unknown.

V is TRBV12-3 or TRBV12-4 and J is TRBJ2-5; D call uncertain. This sample comprised cultured PBMCs, obtained from culture after CMV antigen stimulation. This clonotype was obtained from a human donor in good health (CMV status not recorded). Some clones in this sample may be carry-over from other donors' samples. In nucleotides, the CDR3 is TGTGCCAGCAGCCCCTTTCTCAACAAAGAGACCCAGTACTTC. It is translated as CASSPFLNKETQYF.